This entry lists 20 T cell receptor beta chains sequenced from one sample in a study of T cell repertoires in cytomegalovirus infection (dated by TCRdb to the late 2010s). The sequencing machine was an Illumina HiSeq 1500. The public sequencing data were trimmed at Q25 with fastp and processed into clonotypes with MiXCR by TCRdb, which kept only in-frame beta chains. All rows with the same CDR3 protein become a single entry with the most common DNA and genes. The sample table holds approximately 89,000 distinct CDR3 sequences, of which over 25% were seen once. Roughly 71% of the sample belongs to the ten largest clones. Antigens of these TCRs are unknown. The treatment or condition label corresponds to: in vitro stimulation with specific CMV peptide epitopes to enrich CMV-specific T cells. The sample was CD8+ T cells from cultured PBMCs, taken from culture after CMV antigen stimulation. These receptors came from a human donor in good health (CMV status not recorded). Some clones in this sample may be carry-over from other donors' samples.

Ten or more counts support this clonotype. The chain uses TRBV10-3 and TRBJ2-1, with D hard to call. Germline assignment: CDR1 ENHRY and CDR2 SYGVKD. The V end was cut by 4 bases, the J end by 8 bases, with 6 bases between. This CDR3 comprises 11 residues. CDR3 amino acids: CAISVGDEQFF. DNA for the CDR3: TGTGCCATCAGTGTTGGTGATGAGCAGTTCTTC.

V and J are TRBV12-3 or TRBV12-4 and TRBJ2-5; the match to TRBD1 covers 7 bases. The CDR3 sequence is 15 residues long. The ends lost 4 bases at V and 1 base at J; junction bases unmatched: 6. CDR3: CASSSTGTAQETQYF. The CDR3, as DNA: TGTGCCAGCAGTTCGACCGGGACAGCCCAAGAGACCCAGTACTTC.

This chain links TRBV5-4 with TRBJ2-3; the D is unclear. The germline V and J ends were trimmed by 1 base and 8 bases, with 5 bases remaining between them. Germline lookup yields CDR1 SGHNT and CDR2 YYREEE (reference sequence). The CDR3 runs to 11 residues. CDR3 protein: CASSLSGTQYF. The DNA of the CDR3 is TGTGCCAGCAGCTTGAGTGGTACGCAGTATTTT.

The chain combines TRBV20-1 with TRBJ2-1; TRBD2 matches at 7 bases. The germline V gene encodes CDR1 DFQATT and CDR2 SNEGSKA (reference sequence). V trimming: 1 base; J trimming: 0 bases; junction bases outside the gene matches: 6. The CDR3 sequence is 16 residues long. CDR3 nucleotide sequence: TGCAGTGCTAGAGGGCCTAGCGGATCCTCCTACAATGAGCAGTTCTTC. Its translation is CSARGPSGSSYNEQFF.

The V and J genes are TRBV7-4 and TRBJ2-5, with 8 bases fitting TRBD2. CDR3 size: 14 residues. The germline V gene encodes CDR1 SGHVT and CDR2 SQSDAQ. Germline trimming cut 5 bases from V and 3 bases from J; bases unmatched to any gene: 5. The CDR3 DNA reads TGTGCCAGCAGCCGTAGCGGGGCTAAAGAGACCCAGTACTTC. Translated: CASSRSGAKETQYF.

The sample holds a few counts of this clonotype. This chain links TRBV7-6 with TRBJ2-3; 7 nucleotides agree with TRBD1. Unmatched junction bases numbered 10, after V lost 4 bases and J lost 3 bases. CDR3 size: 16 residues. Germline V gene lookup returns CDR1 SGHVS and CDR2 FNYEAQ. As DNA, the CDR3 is TGTGCCAGCAGCTCGAAACAGGACAGGACAACAGATACGCAGTATTTT. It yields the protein CASSSKQDRTTDTQYF.

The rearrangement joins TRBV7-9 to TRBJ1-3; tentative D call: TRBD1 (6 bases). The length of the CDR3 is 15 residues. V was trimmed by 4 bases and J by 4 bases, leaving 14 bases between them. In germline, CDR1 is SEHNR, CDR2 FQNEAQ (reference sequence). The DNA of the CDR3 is TGTGCCAGCAGCTCGGACAGTATTAAGGGAAACACCATATATTTT. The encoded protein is CASSSDSIKGNTIYF. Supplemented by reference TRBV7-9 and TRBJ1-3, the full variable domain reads DTGVSQNPRHKITKRGQNVTFRCDPISEHNRLYWYRQTLGQGPEFLTYFQNEAQLEKSRLLSDRFSAERPKGSFSTLEIQRTEQGDSAMYLCASSSDSIKGNTIYFGEGSWLTVV.

The CDR3 reads CASSPDRGPNTEAFF. CDR3 nucleotides: TGTGCCAGCTCACCTGATCGCGGACCGAACACTGAAGCTTTCTTT. The chain uses TRBV18 and TRBJ1-1; unclear D gene. With 3 bases removed from V and 1 base from J, the gap between germline ends came to 12 bases. Germline CDR1 and CDR2: KGHSH and LQKENI. The CDR3 runs to 15 residues.

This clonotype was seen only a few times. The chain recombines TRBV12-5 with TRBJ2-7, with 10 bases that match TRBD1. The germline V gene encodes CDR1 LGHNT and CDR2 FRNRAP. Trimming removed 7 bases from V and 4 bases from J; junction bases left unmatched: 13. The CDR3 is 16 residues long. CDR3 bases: TGTGCTAGTGCCATCTCCGGGACAGGGGCTTTGTACGAGCAGTACTTC. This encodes CASAISGTGALYEQYF. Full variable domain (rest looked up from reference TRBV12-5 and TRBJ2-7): DARVTQTPRHKVTEMGQEVTMRCQPILGHNTVFWYRQTMMQGLELLAYFRNRAPLDDSGMPKDRFSAEMPDATLATLKIQPSEPRDSAVYFCASAISGTGALYEQYFGPGTRLTVT.

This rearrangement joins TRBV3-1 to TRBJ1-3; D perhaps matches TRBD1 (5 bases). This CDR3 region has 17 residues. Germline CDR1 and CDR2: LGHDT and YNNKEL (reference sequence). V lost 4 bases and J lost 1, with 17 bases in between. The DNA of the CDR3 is TGTGCCAGCAGCCGCTCTGGGGGGTCGCGGTCTGGAAACACCATATATTTT. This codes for CASSRSGGSRSGNTIYF.

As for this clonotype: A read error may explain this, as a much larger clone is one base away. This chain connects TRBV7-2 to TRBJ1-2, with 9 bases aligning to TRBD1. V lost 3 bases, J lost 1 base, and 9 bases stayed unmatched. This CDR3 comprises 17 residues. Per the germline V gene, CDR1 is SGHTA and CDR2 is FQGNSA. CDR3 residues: CASSLTDRGHLNYGYTF. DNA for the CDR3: TGTGCCAGCAGCTTGACGGACAGGGGCCATCTTAACTATGGCTACACCTTC.

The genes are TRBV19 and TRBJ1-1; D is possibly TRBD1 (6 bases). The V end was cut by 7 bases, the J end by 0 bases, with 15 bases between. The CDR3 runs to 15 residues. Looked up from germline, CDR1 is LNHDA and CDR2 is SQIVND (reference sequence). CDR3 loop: CASTPQGFVNTEAFF. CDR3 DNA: TGTGCCAGTACCCCCCAGGGGTTTGTGAACACTGAAGCTTTCTTT.

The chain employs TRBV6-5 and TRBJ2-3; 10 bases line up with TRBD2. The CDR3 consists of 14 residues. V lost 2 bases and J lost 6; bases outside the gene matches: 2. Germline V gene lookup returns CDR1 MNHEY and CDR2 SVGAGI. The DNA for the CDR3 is TGTGCCAGCAGTTACAGCGGGGGGGGGGATACGCAGTATTTT. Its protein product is CASSYSGGGDTQYF.

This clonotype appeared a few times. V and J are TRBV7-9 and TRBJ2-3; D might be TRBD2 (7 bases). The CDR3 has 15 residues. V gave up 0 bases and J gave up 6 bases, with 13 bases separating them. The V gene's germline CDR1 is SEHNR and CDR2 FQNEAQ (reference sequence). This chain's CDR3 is CASSLAGGPADTQYF. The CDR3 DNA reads TGTGCCAGCAGCTTAGCGGGGGGGCCGGCGGATACGCAGTATTTT.

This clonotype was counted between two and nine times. This chain's CDR3 is CASSQPGWTDTEAFF. The CDR3 DNA sequence: TGTGCCAGCAGCCAGCCAGGGTGGACGGACACTGAAGCTTTCTTT. The genes are TRBV7-9 and TRBJ1-1; the D gene is possibly TRBD1 (5 bases). The CDR3 is 15 amino acids. In germline, CDR1 is SEHNR, CDR2 FQNEAQ (reference sequence). Trimming took off 5 bases at V and 3 bases at J, with 16 bases between the two ends.

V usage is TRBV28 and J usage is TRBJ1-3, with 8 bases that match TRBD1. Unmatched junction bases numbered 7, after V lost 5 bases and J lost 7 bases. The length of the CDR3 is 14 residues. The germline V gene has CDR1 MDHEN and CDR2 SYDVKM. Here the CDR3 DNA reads TGTGCCAGCAGTCTATCAGGGGGCAAGAACACCATATATTTT. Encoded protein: CASSLSGGKNTIYF.

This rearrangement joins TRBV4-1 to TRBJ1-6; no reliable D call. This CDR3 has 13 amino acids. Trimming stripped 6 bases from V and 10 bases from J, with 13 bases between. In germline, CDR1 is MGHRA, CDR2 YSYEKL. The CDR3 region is CASRNDGPSPLHF. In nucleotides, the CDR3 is TGCGCCAGCAGAAACGACGGGCCGTCACCCCTCCACTTT.

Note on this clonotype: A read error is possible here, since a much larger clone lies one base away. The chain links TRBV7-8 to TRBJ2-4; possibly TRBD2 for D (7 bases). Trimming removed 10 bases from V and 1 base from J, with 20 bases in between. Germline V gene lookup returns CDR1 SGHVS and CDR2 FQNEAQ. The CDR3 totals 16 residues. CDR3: CANSSSGGPAKNIQYF. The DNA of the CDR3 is TGTGCCAACAGTAGCTCCGGGGGGCCGGCCAAAAACATTCAGTACTTC. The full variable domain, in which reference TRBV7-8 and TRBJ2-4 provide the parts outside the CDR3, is GAGVSQSPRYKVAKRGQDVALRCDPISGHVSLFWYQQALGQGPEFLTYFQNEAQLDKSGLPSDRFFAERPEGSVSTLKIQRTQQEDSAVYLCANSSSGGPAKNIQYFGAGTRLSVL.

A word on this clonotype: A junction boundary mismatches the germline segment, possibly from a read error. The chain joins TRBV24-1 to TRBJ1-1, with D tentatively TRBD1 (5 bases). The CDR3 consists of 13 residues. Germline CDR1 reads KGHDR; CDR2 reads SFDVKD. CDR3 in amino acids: CATSDGAIPEAFF. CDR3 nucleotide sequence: TGTGCCACCAGTGATGGGGCCATACCTGAGGCTTTCTTT.

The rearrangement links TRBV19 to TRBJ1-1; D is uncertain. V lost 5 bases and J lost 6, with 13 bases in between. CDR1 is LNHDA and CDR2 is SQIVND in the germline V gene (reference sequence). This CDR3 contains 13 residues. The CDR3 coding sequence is TGTGCCAGTAGTGCAACTACCGGGTCTGAAGCTTTCTTT. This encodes CASSATTGSEAFF.